These 20 T cell receptor beta chains share one sample of origin, sequenced in a study of molecular identifiers for immune sequencing clone quantification. TCRdb re-analysed the PCR reads in MiXCR, keeping a single row per CDR3 protein. The table records about 510,000 distinct CDR3 sequences, 25% of them present only once. What was sequenced was naive CD8+ T cells from blood, with Jurkat cell RNA spiked in. Regarding subset: FACS-sorted CD8+CD4-CCR7+CD45RA+ naive T cells. The receptors here all came from a human donor in good health. Some libraries in this study had Jurkat cell RNA spiked in.

This clonotype has at least ten counts. The rearrangement joins TRBV7-2 to TRBJ2-7, with D uncertain. The ends were cut back, 3 bases at V and 2 bases at J, with 11 bases in the middle. Germline assignment: CDR1 SGHTA and CDR2 FQGNSA. The CDR3 covers 14 residues. The CDR3 here is CASSLDRYPYEQYF. The CDR3 coding sequence is TGTGCCAGCAGCTTGGACCGCTACCCCTACGAGCAGTACTTC.

A few counts support this clonotype. The J gene is TRBJ2-2, the V gene TRBV4-1, with 9 bases lining up with TRBD2. Per the germline V gene, CDR1 is MGHRA and CDR2 is YSYEKL. V trimming: 3 bases; J trimming: 0 bases; junction bases outside the gene matches: 8. This CDR3 has 18 amino acids. The CDR3 spells CASSQRLADISNTGELFF. In DNA form, the CDR3 reads TGCGCCAGCAGCCAGCGACTAGCGGATATCTCGAACACCGGGGAGCTGTTTTTT.

This clonotype was observed a few times. The rearrangement links TRBV7-9 to TRBJ1-3; the D gene is possibly TRBD1 (5 bases). The V gene lost 6 bases and the J gene lost 2 bases, with 14 bases spanning the gap. CDR1 is SEHNR, CDR2 FQNEAQ, per germline (reference sequence). This CDR3 has 15 amino acids. The DNA for the CDR3 is TGTGCCAGCAGACCTCCTGTGGGGGCTGGAAACACCATATATTTT. This codes for CASRPPVGAGNTIYF.

This chain links TRBV20-1 with TRBJ2-7; either TRBD1 or TRBD2 may fit D (5 bases each). Per the germline V gene, CDR1 is DFQATT and CDR2 is SNEGSKA (reference sequence). The V and J ends lost 5 bases and 0 bases respectively, with 14 bases between them. The CDR3 totals 14 residues. CDR3 DNA sequence: TGCAGTGCTCTAAGGGACGGTAGCTCCTACGAGCAGTACTTC. Translating it yields CSALRDGSSYEQYF.

The sample holds many counts of this clonotype. The chain joins TRBV4-3 to TRBJ2-5; D remains unclear. Germline V gene lookup returns CDR1 LGHNA and CDR2 YSLEER. This CDR3 is 16 amino acids long. V lost 0 bases and J lost 4, with 15 bases in between. The CDR3 DNA reads as TGCGCCAGCAGCCAAGATCCCCCGGGCCTAGGAGAGACCCAGTACTTC. It codes for CASSQDPPGLGETQYF.

CDR3 region: CASSFMGNRDEQYF. The CDR3 bases are TGTGCCAGCAGCTTCATGGGGAACCGGGACGAGCAGTACTTC. The V call is TRBV5-6, the J call TRBJ2-7; D is unresolved. V was shortened by 2 bases and J by 5 bases, with 14 bases between the two germline ends. The CDR3 sequence is 14 residues long. CDR1 SGHDT and CDR2 YYEEEE come from the germline V gene.

The V and J genes are TRBV4-2 and TRBJ1-3, with D tentatively TRBD1 (6 bases). In germline, CDR1 is LGHNA, CDR2 YNFKEQ. The CDR3 runs to 16 residues. Trimming removed 0 bases at V and 3 bases at J, with 12 bases between. CDR3 sequence: CASSQDLSGVGNTIYF. CDR3 nucleotides: TGTGCCAGCAGCCAAGACCTGTCAGGGGTTGGAAACACCATATATTTT.

This clonotype was seen many times. Compared with germline, one end of the junction differs, possibly owing to a read error. The genes are TRBV27 and TRBJ1-2, with no clear D. The CDR3 covers 13 residues. CDR1 is MNHEY, CDR2 SMNVEV, per germline (reference sequence). CDR3 nucleotide sequence: TGTGCCAGCGGTTTTCAGTCCAACTATGGCTACACCTTC. Its translation: CASGFQSNYGYTF.

This clonotype showed up many times. The rearrangement joins TRBV4-3 to TRBJ2-7, with 10 bases aligning to TRBD2. CDR1 is LGHNA and CDR2 is YSLEER in the germline V gene. The CDR3 contains 16 residues. The junction had 6 bases not matched to a gene; V was cut back by 1 base and J by 3 bases. CDR3 protein: CASSQAASGSRYEQYF. CDR3 coding DNA: TGCGCCAGCAGCCAAGCCGCTAGCGGGAGTCGCTACGAGCAGTACTTC.

Concerning this clonotype itself: Compared with germline, one end of the junction differs, possibly owing to a read error. This chain links TRBV3-1 with TRBJ2-7, with a weak D call TRBD1 (7 bases). Per germline, CDR1 LGHDT and CDR2 YNNKEL (reference sequence). The CDR3 covers 14 residues. The CDR3 reads CASSQDPGGREQHF. The CDR3 region has the DNA TGTGCCAGCAGCCAAGATCCAGGGGGACGGGAGCAGCACTTC.

V is TRBV6-5 and J is TRBJ1-1, with D possibly being TRBD1 (5 bases). The CDR3 is 17 residues long. CDR1 MNHEY and CDR2 SVGAGI come from the germline V gene. V lost 2 bases, J lost 4 bases, and 20 bases lay in between. CDR3 loop: CASSYGAVGADSTEAFF. The CDR3 nucleotides read TGTGCCAGCAGTTACGGGGCGGTAGGGGCGGATAGCACTGAAGCTTTCTTT.

The V and J genes are TRBV13 and TRBJ2-1; 7 bases are a match to TRBD2. The CDR3 loop spans 15 amino acids. The V segment lost 1 base and the J segment 3 bases; nucleotides outside the gene matches: 3. From germline, CDR1 is PRHDT and CDR2 FYEKMQ (reference sequence). The CDR3 is CASSLEGGGYNEQFF. In DNA, the CDR3 is TGTGCCAGCAGCTTAGAGGGCGGGGGCTACAATGAGCAGTTCTTC.

This clonotype occurred many times. The chain employs TRBV6-5 and TRBJ1-2, with 7 bases identical to TRBD1. The CDR3 runs to 17 residues. V was clipped by 0 bases and J by 2 bases; unmatched bases: 9. Per the germline V gene, CDR1 is MNHEY and CDR2 is SVGAGI. CDR3 loop: CASSYSRTGIINYGYTF. CDR3 in DNA: TGTGCCAGCAGTTACTCTAGGACAGGAATTATCAACTATGGCTACACCTTC.

The chain joins TRBV4-1 to TRBJ2-5, with 7 bases fitting TRBD1. The CDR3 sequence is 15 residues long. After removal of 3 bases from V and 2 bases from J, the junction contained 6 bases not matched to a gene. Germline CDR1 is MGHRA and CDR2 is YSYEKL. Here the CDR3 reads CASSHHRDSQETQYF. CDR3 bases: TGCGCCAGCAGCCATCACCGGGACAGTCAAGAGACCCAGTACTTC.

This clonotype was observed a few times. The V call is TRBV2, the J call TRBJ2-1; no clear D. The CDR3 length is 16 residues. Germline V gene data show CDR1 as SNHLY and CDR2 as FYNNEI. The V end lost 1 base, the J end lost 6 bases, and 16 bases lay between the germline ends. CDR3 residues: CASSEEGPYLGNEQFF. Written as DNA, the CDR3 is TGTGCCAGCAGTGAAGAGGGCCCCTACTTGGGCAATGAGCAGTTCTTC.

A remark on this clonotype: A read error may be the cause here, since a much bigger clone is one base away. This rearrangement joins TRBV13 to TRBJ1-1; D may be TRBD1 (6 bases). Germline V gives CDR1 PRHDT, CDR2 FYEKMQ (reference sequence). V lost 8 bases and J lost 1, with 8 bases in between. There are 12 residues in the CDR3. The DNA of the CDR3 is TGTGCCAGCTGCAGGGGGAACACTGAAGCTTTCTTT. Translation: CASCRGNTEAFF.

The chain combines TRBV30 with TRBJ2-7; 9 nucleotides line up with TRBD1. CDR3 length: 13 residues. Germline trimming cut 3 bases from V and 7 bases from J; bases unmatched to any gene: 7. Germline V lookup: CDR1 GTSNPN, CDR2 SVGIG (reference sequence). Here the CDR3 reads CAWRWTGAREQYF. As DNA, the CDR3 is TGTGCCTGGAGATGGACAGGGGCAAGGGAGCAGTACTTC.

The sample holds one count of this clonotype. Germline is not matched at one junction end, which may reflect a read error. The V call is TRBV7-9, the J call TRBJ1-1, with 8 bases identical to TRBD1. CDR1 SEHNR and CDR2 FQNEAQ come from the germline V gene (reference sequence). There are 16 residues in the CDR3. The CDR3, as DNA: TGTGCCAGCAGCTTATTGGTGACAGGGGTGAACACTGAAGCATTCTTT. Translation: CASSLLVTGVNTEAFF.

Only a few counts were recorded for this clonotype. The CDR3 spells CASELWGGQGTGELFF. The CDR3 DNA reads TGTGCCAGCGAGTTGTGGGGAGGGCAAGGTACCGGGGAGCTGTTTTTT. The genes are TRBV6-2 or TRBV6-3 and TRBJ2-2, with 7 bases identical to TRBD2. CDR1 MNHEY and CDR2 SVGEGT come from the germline V gene. J lost 5 bases, V lost 8 bases, and 14 bases had no gene match. The CDR3 totals 16 residues.

A remark on this clonotype: Likely a read error: the CDR3 ends without its conserved phenylalanine or tryptophan. No DNA is shown, since the ends of the CDR3 on it are uncertain; the CDR3 is the one TCRdb lists. The chain combines TRBV7-9 with TRBJ1-1. The germline CDR1 and CDR2 sequences are SEHNR and FQNEAQ (reference sequence). The CDR3 has 12 amino acids, counting both end residues. The CDR3 here is CASSFYGSEAIS.